This T cell receptor beta chain was captured by sequencing in a study of T-cell memory formation after mild COVID-19. Study as a whole: In these data, TCR clusters were largely donor specific. Findings and limits, study-wide: Mainly CM and EM harbored the contracting CD4+ clones; mainly EMRA harbored the CD8+ ones.

Comments on this clonotype: Its antigen is currently unknown.

TCR alpha and TCR beta cDNA libraries with sample barcodes and UMIs came from 5'RACE using constant-segment primers. TCRdb ran MiXCR on the 5' RACE reads and lists one entry per CDR3 protein. This sample has 170,000 or so distinct CDR3 sequences, with roughly 23% found just once. Sequencing was done on a sample of PBMCs or a T cell subset sorted from them (not recorded which). The clonotype comes from an adult woman who had mild COVID-19 (a few samples of this study predate the infection). Cell type and time point are not known.

The CDR3 nucleotides read TGCAGCGTTGGGGGGGGCGACTATGGCTACACCTTC. It is translated as CSVGGGDYGYTF. The chain combines TRBV29-1 with TRBJ1-2; D is perhaps TRBD1 (6 bases). V lost 4 bases to trimming and J lost 3 bases, with 9 bases between them. The CDR3 consists of 12 residues. Germline V gives CDR1 SQVTM, CDR2 ANQGSEA.